The source of this T cell receptor beta chain is a study of T cell clusters in autoimmune cytopenias. In terms of frequency, this clonotype is medium-sized. This CDR3 spans 15 amino acids. TRB was amplified from approximately 230 ng of peripheral blood genomic DNA per sample. TRB was amplified by touch-down multiplex PCR, primer pools A and B combined. Following a re-call of the multiplex PCR reads, TCRdb has one entry per CDR3 protein and lacks DNA. Its table records a few thousand distinct CDR3 sequences. The data were also submitted as part of a second study, on T cell repertoires in aging, cancer and after chemotherapy. As that report states: Some 9.4 million TCR reads made up the full dataset.

The sequencing sample was made of peripheral blood. This receptor was identified in a human donor in good health. V is TRBV12-3 or TRBV12-4 and J is TRBJ1-2; checking the TCRdb D call of TRBD1 is not possible without DNA. The CDR3 protein is CASSLLRRDEYGYTF.